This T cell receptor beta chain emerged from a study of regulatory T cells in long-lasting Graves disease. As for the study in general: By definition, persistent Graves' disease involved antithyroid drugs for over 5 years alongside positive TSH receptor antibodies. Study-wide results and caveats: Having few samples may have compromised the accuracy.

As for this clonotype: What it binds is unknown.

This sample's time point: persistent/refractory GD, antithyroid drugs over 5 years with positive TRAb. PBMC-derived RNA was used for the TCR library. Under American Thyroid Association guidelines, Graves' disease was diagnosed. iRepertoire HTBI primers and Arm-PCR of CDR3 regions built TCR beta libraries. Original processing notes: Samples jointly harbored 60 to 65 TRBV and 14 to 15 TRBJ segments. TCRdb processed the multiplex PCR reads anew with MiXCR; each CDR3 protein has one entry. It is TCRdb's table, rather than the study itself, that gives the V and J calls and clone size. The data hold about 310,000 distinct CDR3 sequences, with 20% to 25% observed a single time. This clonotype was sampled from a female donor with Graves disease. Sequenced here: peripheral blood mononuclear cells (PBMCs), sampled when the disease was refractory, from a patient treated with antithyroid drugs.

The CDR3 DNA reads TGCAGCGTTGGAAGCTGGTCCACTGAAGCTTTCTTT. Amino acids: CSVGSWSTEAFF. This sequence joins TRBV29-1 and TRBJ1-1; D unclear. CDR1 and CDR2 from the germline V gene are SQVTM and ANQGSEA. The CDR3 loop spans 12 amino acids. V gave up 4 bases and J gave up 4 bases, with 10 bases separating them.